Detailed here is one TCR beta chain. What this receptor recognizes is not known. No qualities accompany the bases; no much larger clone lies one base away. V was cut back by 2 bases and J by 4 bases, leaving a gap of 14 bases between them. Reading the germline V gene (reference sequence) gives CDR1 SEHNR and CDR2 FQNEAQ. Counted from cysteine to phenylalanine, this CDR3 has 15 amino acids. Just CDR3 DNA is preserved here, 45 bases in frame from base 1. Stable Graves' hyperthyroidism was defined as no progression to ophthalmopathy during 18 months of follow-up. Hyperthyroidism patients were newly diagnosed, had a disease duration of under 2 months, and were aged 18 to 65 years. The study excluded patients with uncontrolled infections, other autoimmune diseases, pregnancy or lactation. Diagnoses were based on clinical symptoms, serum thyroxine and TRAb, thyroid ultrasound and orbital computed tomography. Trizol reagent was used to extract total RNA, and RNA quality was then checked on an Agilent 2100 Bioanalyzer.

The TCR beta CDR3 regions were amplified from RNA transcripts. The first round of RT-PCR for the TCR CDR3 was performed with the HTBI primer set and the Qiagen OneStep RT-PCR kit. A second multiplex PCR round built the libraries, followed by size selection and purification. The libraries were sequenced on an Illumina HiSeq2000 using paired-end 100 bp reads. Concerning the study's data processing: SOAPnuke was used to process the raw data, throwing out any read that contained adapters or uncalled bases, had a mean Phred below 15, or lacked an exact constant-primer or identifier match. High-quality paired reads were merged with COPE v1.2.5, and unique nucleotide sequences were defined as clonotypes. MiTCR v1.1 was used to align clonotypes to the IMGT TRBV, TRBD and TRBJ reference segments. The analysis included only V-J combinations with a frequency above 0.0001, which together covered 99.2% of the repertoires. The TCS score was defined as the ratio of F50 (clonal expansion) to E x V (chaos), calculated using BLOSUM62-based TCRdist between CDR3 peptides within each V-J. Welch's t-statistics and random forest reduced 500 to 550 V-J features to about 12, which were used in a naive Bayes classifier (R e1071). Clones were called with MiXCR by TCRdb after fastp trimmed the public reads at Q25, and only in-frame beta chains were retained. Each CDR3 protein gets just one entry, which takes the most common genes and DNA from the rows behind it. The V and J calls and clone size come from TCRdb's table, not from the authors' own analysis. The sample table shows just over 550,000 distinct CDR3 sequences, and more than 45% are seen once. The top ten hold about 7.8% of the sample.

These data belong to a study of T cells in Graves' hyperthyroidism and ophthalmopathy (dated by TCRdb to between 2018 and 2021). Turning to the overall study: TCR V-J signatures able to tell the groups apart were searched for in a discovery cohort of about a hundred patients, of whom more than 40 had Graves' ophthalmopathy and roughly 57 had stable Graves' hyperthyroidism. Prospective prediction of ophthalmopathy was tested in an independent validation cohort consisting of some 19 hyperthyroidism patients and some 16 patients who later progressed to ophthalmopathy. For training and testing, the 110 or so patients in the discovery cohort were randomly divided in a 7:3 ratio. Thyroid tissue and blood T-cell repertoires from six or seven Graves' hyperthyroidism patients were also compared in the study. Once sampling was done, hyperthyroidism patients were given methimazole at a starting dose of 30 mg daily, whereas ophthalmopathy patients were given high-dose intravenous methylprednisolone. The paper describes TCR Vbeta CDR3 sequencing of roughly 130 peripheral blood samples, made up of 43 ophthalmopathy patients, around 78 hyperthyroidism patients and some 17 progressor patients. What the authors observed across the whole study: Most expanded thyroid clonotypes (frequency above 0.001) were also found in blood, which suggests that blood repertoires may mirror thyroid immune responses. In validation, the model predicted progression to ophthalmopathy with over 60% sensitivity and approximately 72% specificity, a median of about 6 months before onset. A 13 V-J signature model separated ophthalmopathy from stable hyperthyroidism, with around 88% sensitivity and 81.08% specificity in cross-validation and 80%/75% in testing. No statistical method was used to set the sample size in advance, and investigators knew the group allocation.

Recombination joined TRBV7-9 with TRBJ2-5; TRBD2 is perhaps the D gene, given 6 matching bases. The sequence derives from a woman younger than 30 with Graves' hyperthyroidism. Donor details come from another sample of the same person, matched by shared clones. Sequenced: peripheral blood or thyroid tissue (not recorded which). The nucleotides are TGTGCCAGCAGCTTAATTCAGGAGGAGGGAGAGACCCAGTACTTC. This translates into CASSLIQEEGETQYF.